This T cell receptor beta chain derives from a study of T cell clonality in common variable immunodeficiency. Whole-study results and caveats: In common variable immunodeficiency, TCR beta chains reportedly carried fewer deletions and N-nucleotide insertions. Fewer TCRbeta clones were shared among CVID subjects than controls.

Sequencing input was equivalent genomic DNA from CVID and controls. Clones were sequenced by immunoSEQ multiplex PCR, and TCRdb holds only the in-frame ones, with some missing. This sample carries around 28,000 clones, none of them present only once. Of CVID subjects, roughly 15 were female and over 25 male, mean age approximately 41. Blood came from CVID subjects not ill and not taking immunomodulatory or immunosuppressive medication. This clone was detected only a few times. The target antigen is unknown. The read finishes 3 residues shy of the CDR3 end, and the germline J gene is used to complete it. The CDR3 runs to 16 residues. Trimming took 5 bases from V and 1 from J, leaving 17 bases between them. Germline V gene lookup returns CDR1 LNHDA and CDR2 SQIVND (reference sequence).

The rearrangement joins TRBV19 to TRBJ2-5; TRBD2 might be the D (5 bases). The clonotype comes from a human donor with common variable immunodeficiency. Input material: peripheral blood mononuclear cells. The part of the CDR3 DNA that was read is TGTGCCAGTAGTCCCCGCCGGGGTCTGGCCCAAGAGACC. This sequence encodes CASSPRRGLAQET. The full-length CDR3 reads as CASSPRRGLAQETQYF.